This T cell receptor (beta chain) was retrieved from a study of blood T cell repertoires in COVID-19. Background on the study: In each case, the material was cDNA or gDNA derived from T cells, B-cell-depleted T cells, or PBMCs.

The method was immunoSEQ multiplex PCR; TCRdb's version includes in-frame clones alone and lacks a portion of them. The data show 250,000 to 300,000 clones, with 82% seen just once and less than 4% held by the top ten. In this sample, this clone turned up a few times. The germline V gene encodes CDR1 LGHNT and CDR2 FRNRAP. This CDR3 has 16 amino acids. With 3 bases clipped from V and 5 bases from J, the junction kept 6 bases outside the gene matches. The receptor was isolated from a woman younger than 30 with acute or convalescent COVID-19. The sequenced sample was peripheral blood. The chain is built from TRBV12-5 and TRBJ2-7, with 14 bases matching TRBD2. CDR3 bases: TGTGCTAGTGGTTTCGGTAGGACTAGCGGGGGGAACGAGCAGTACTTC. Translating gives CASGFGRTSGGNEQYF.